Sequencing of this T cell receptor beta chain was carried out in a study of siplizumab effects on memory and regulatory T cells. Germline V gene sequence: CDR1 MNHEY, CDR2 SMNVEV (reference sequence). V was clipped by 5 bases and J by 4 bases, with 14 bases between them. The CDR3 totals 14 residues. Per-sample assaying covered 85,000 to 100,000 TCR templates. The data were produced by immunoSEQ multiplex PCR, yet TCRdb's version contains in-frame clones alone and is incomplete. The table has over 60,000 clones, roughly 89% seen once. Sequencing used CD8+ T cells sorted from blood. The receptor was isolated from a human donor in good health. The V call is TRBV27, the J call TRBJ1-2; D uncertain. CDR3 sequence: CASSDLGGTYGYTF. CDR3 nucleotide sequence: TGTGCCAGCAGTGACCTGGGAGGTACCTATGGCTACACCTTC.